Following are 28 T cell receptor beta chains from one sample sequenced in a study of patients and donors after allogeneic stem cell transplantation. TCRdb reanalysed the RT-PCR reads using MiXCR and keeps one entry per CDR3 protein. The table records roughly 200,000 distinct CDR3 sequences, around two fifths of them present only once. The sequenced sample was blood, either unsorted or a sorted T cell fraction (not recorded which). Every receptor here comes from a human donor who was either an allogeneic HSCT recipient or a stem cell or donor lymphocyte infusion donor (not recorded which). It is not recorded whose cells these are; they may come from a transplant donor.

V and J are TRBV9 and TRBJ1-1, with a weak D call TRBD1 (5 bases). Trimming cost V 0 bases and J 4 bases, with 10 bases left between them. Germline lookup yields CDR1 SGDLS and CDR2 YYNGEE. The length of the CDR3 is 14 residues. CDR3 region: CASSVVLTATEAFF. CDR3 bases: TGTGCCAGCAGCGTAGTGTTGACAGCCACTGAAGCTTTCTTT.

In this sample, this clonotype turned up a few times. The chain combines TRBV4-3 with TRBJ2-2; D is possibly TRBD2 (5 bases). V lost 0 bases and J lost 0, with 11 bases in between. This CDR3 spans 17 amino acids. Germline V gives CDR1 LGHNA, CDR2 YSLEER. CDR3 amino acids: CASSQEDSYSNTGELFF. The CDR3 DNA sequence: TGCGCCAGCAGCCAAGAGGACTCATACTCGAACACCGGGGAGCTGTTTTTT.

This clonotype was counted between two and nine times. The V gene is TRBV25-1, the J gene TRBJ1-1, with 12 bases matching TRBD1. This CDR3 region has 15 residues. Trimming removed 2 bases from V and 11 bases from J; junction bases left unmatched: 9. The germline V gene encodes CDR1 MGHDK and CDR2 SYGVNS. The CDR3 nucleotides are TGTGCCAGCAGTGAACGTTGGGACAGGGGGCCTGGGGCTTTCTTT. This translates into CASSERWDRGPGAFF.

This clonotype was counted between two and nine times. The chain recombines TRBV5-5 with TRBJ1-1; perhaps TRBD1 as D (6 bases). The CDR3 totals 15 residues. Germline V gene sequence: CDR1 SGHKS, CDR2 YYEKEE (reference sequence). Between the trimmed V and J ends, which lost 4 bases and 4 bases, there was a span of 17 bases. CDR3: CASSPYGGGSTEAFF. The CDR3 DNA is TGTGCCAGCAGCCCCTATGGAGGGGGAAGCACTGAAGCTTTCTTT.

V gene TRBV6-5 combines with J gene TRBJ2-4; no clear D gene. The CDR3 covers 14 residues. V lost 6 bases and J lost 6, with 15 bases in between. Per germline, CDR1 MNHEY and CDR2 SVGAGI. The CDR3 nucleotides read TGTGCCAGCAGATCCGGAAAGCTGGCAAACATTCAGTACTTC. Translated: CASRSGKLANIQYF.

This chain links TRBV4-1 with TRBJ1-6; D unresolved. CDR3 length equals 15 residues. V dropped 5 bases and J dropped 8 bases, with 16 bases sitting between them. Looked up from germline, CDR1 is MGHRA and CDR2 is YSYEKL. CDR3 bases: TGCGCCAGCAGCGCCCTGATCCGTCTTTATTCACCCCTCCACTTT. It translates to CASSALIRLYSPLHF.

The table lists this clonotype with a count of one. V and J are TRBV12-3 or TRBV12-4 and TRBJ2-7; D may be TRBD1 (6 bases). V was pared by 5 bases and J by 4 bases, with 15 bases between. The CDR3 totals 14 residues. The CDR3 loop reads CASSPHREQYEQYF. The CDR3 nucleotides are TGTGCCAGCAGTCCCCACAGGGAACAATACGAGCAGTACTTC.

This chain connects TRBV7-9 to TRBJ2-2; no reliable D call. Deletions cut 6 bases from V and 11 bases from J, with 10 bases between. The CDR3 sequence is 11 residues long. Germline CDR1 is SEHNR and CDR2 is FQNEAQ (reference sequence). The CDR3 spells CASRSRGELFF. The DNA of the CDR3 is TGTGCCAGCAGGTCTCGAGGAGAGCTGTTTTTT.

The rearrangement joins TRBV5-1 to TRBJ1-3; 8 positions match TRBD1. Germline assignment: CDR1 SGHRS and CDR2 YFSETQ. V lost 4 bases and J lost 4; bases outside the gene matches: 4. This CDR3 contains 14 residues. The CDR3 DNA follows: TGCGCCAGCAGCCTGGGACAGGAGGGAAACACCATATATTTT. It is translated as CASSLGQEGNTIYF. Based on the CDR3 plus reference TRBV5-1 and TRBJ1-3, the full variable domain is KAGVTQTPRYLIKTRGQQVTLSCSPISGHRSVSWYQQTPGQGLQFLFEYFSETQRNKGNFPGRFSGRQFSNSRSEMNVSTLELGDSALYLCASSLGQEGNTIYFGEGSWLTVV.

The chain carries TRBV20-1 and TRBJ1-5; D is undetermined. V was pared by 0 bases and J by 1 base, with 10 bases between. Germline V lookup: CDR1 DFQATT, CDR2 SNEGSKA (reference sequence). The CDR3 extends over 15 amino acids. CDR3 nucleotide sequence: TGCAGTGCTAGAGAATCCCTCGGGAGCAATCAGCCCCAGCATTTT. It translates to CSARESLGSNQPQHF.

This clonotype turned up a few times. CDR3 amino acids: CASTLGPAIRFYEQYF. The CDR3 DNA is TGTGCCAGCACCCTAGGGCCGGCAATAAGGTTCTACGAGCAGTACTTC. The chain is built from TRBV27 and TRBJ2-7, with no clear D. This CDR3 is 16 amino acids long. V lost 7 bases, J lost 3 bases, and 22 bases lay in between. Germline CDR1 and CDR2: MNHEY and SMNVEV (reference sequence).

The rearrangement uses TRBV30 and TRBJ2-2; maybe TRBD1 (5 bases). The V gene lost 4 bases and the J gene lost 4 bases, with 10 bases spanning the gap. Germline CDR1 reads GTSNPN; CDR2 reads SVGIG (reference sequence). This CDR3 contains 13 residues. The CDR3 loop reads CAWTQQVTGELFF. The CDR3 nucleotides read TGTGCCTGGACTCAACAGGTCACCGGGGAGCTGTTTTTT.

The V gene is TRBV5-1, the J gene TRBJ2-5, with 16 bases that match TRBD2. Germline trimming cut 5 bases from V and 5 bases from J; bases unmatched to any gene: 9. CDR3 size: 17 residues. The germline CDR1 and CDR2 sequences are SGHRS and YFSETQ. The CDR3 DNA reads as TGCGCCAGCAGTCACGGGACTAGCGGGGGGGCCGCGGAGACCCAGTACTTC. It is translated as CASSHGTSGGAAETQYF. Combining the CDR3 with reference TRBV5-1 and TRBJ2-5 gives the whole variable domain KAGVTQTPRYLIKTRGQQVTLSCSPISGHRSVSWYQQTPGQGLQFLFEYFSETQRNKGNFPGRFSGRQFSNSRSEMNVSTLELGDSALYLCASSHGTSGGAAETQYFGPGTRLLVL.

The chain joins TRBV18 to TRBJ1-6; D remains ambiguous. The CDR3 spans 14 residues. Germline V gene lookup returns CDR1 KGHSH and CDR2 LQKENI. Trimming took 1 base from V and 10 from J, leaving 11 bases between them. The CDR3 DNA follows: TGTGCCAGCTCACCACGCGGGAACCAGTCACCCCTCCACTTT. This gives the protein CASSPRGNQSPLHF.

The chain links TRBV6-5 to TRBJ1-2; D not resolved. Germline CDR1 reads MNHEY; CDR2 reads SVGAGI. Trimming took off 0 bases at V and 7 bases at J, with 15 bases between the two ends. The CDR3 extends over 15 amino acids. As DNA, the CDR3 is TGTGCCAGCAGTTACTCGAGAGCCCGCTTCGGTGGCTACACCTTC. Translating it yields CASSYSRARFGGYTF.

This sequence joins TRBV3-1 and TRBJ2-3, with 9 nucleotides matching TRBD2. The CDR3 is 16 amino acids. V was pared by 6 bases and J by 1 base, with 8 bases of the junction left unmatched. Germline V lookup: CDR1 LGHDT, CDR2 YNNKEL (reference sequence). In DNA form, the CDR3 reads TGTGCCAGCAGGCCCTTGCGGACTAGCGGCACAGATACGCAGTATTTT. Translating it yields CASRPLRTSGTDTQYF.

The table lists this clonotype with a count of one. The chain uses TRBV27 and TRBJ2-7; D perhaps matches TRBD1 (6 bases). The CDR3 has 13 amino acids. The germline V and J ends were trimmed by 2 bases and 6 bases, with 11 bases remaining between them. Germline V gene sequence: CDR1 MNHEY, CDR2 SMNVEV (reference sequence). The CDR3 nucleotides read TGTGCCAGCAGTTTAGTCACAGGGTCCGAGCAGTACTTC. Amino acids: CASSLVTGSEQYF.

The chain recombines TRBV12-3 or TRBV12-4 with TRBJ2-3; TRBD2 aligns across 15 bases. There are 18 residues in the CDR3. V was clipped by 5 bases and J by 2 bases; unmatched bases: 8. The CDR3 loop is CASSLGLAGGHYTDTQYF. The CDR3 region has the DNA TGTGCCAGCAGTCTGGGACTAGCGGGGGGCCATTACACAGATACGCAGTATTTT.

The V and J genes are TRBV5-1 and TRBJ1-4; D may be TRBD1 (6 bases). The V and J ends lost 3 bases and 8 bases respectively, with 14 bases between them. The CDR3 is 14 residues long. Germline CDR1 reads SGHRS; CDR2 reads YFSETQ. The CDR3 DNA is TGCGCCAGCAGCTCCGAGGGGGAGGTAGAAAAACTGTTTTTT. Amino acids: CASSSEGEVEKLFF.

The chain recombines TRBV10-2 with TRBJ1-5; a possible D gene is TRBD1 (5 bases). This CDR3 spans 14 amino acids. Germline lookup yields CDR1 WSHSY and CDR2 SAAADI. With 3 bases removed from V and 1 base from J, the gap between germline ends came to 7 bases. This CDR3 is CASSEQESNQPQHF. CDR3 coding DNA: TGCGCCAGCAGTGAACAGGAAAGCAATCAGCCCCAGCATTTT.

The chain carries TRBV5-1 and TRBJ2-1, with TRBD2 matching 12 bases. The CDR3 length is 16 residues. V was clipped by 0 bases and J by 2 bases; unmatched bases: 0. Germline V gives CDR1 SGHRS, CDR2 YFSETQ. Here the CDR3 reads CASSLASGGAYNEQFF. In DNA, the CDR3 is TGCGCCAGCAGCTTGGCTAGCGGGGGGGCCTACAATGAGCAGTTCTTC.

A single count supports this clonotype. The chain couples TRBV12-3 or TRBV12-4 to TRBJ1-2, with unresolved D. The CDR3 spans 14 residues. The V end was cut by 8 bases, the J end by 4 bases, with 17 bases between. DNA of the CDR3: TGTGCCAGCCGCAGTTATTGGAGCCCCTATGGCTACACCTTC. This translates into CASRSYWSPYGYTF.

The chain carries TRBV12-3 or TRBV12-4 and TRBJ2-3; 7 positions match TRBD1. The CDR3 covers 16 residues. The V and J ends lost 5 bases and 7 bases, in that order; junction bases with no gene match: 15. CDR3 coding DNA: TGTGCCAGCAGTCCGTCAGGGACAGTCACAGGTCATACGCAGTATTTT. Protein: CASSPSGTVTGHTQYF.

This clonotype was detected once. The chain has TRBV29-1 and TRBJ2-5; D is possibly TRBD1 or TRBD2 (6 bases each). The CDR3 loop spans 15 amino acids. The V and J ends lost 4 bases and 5 bases respectively, with 20 bases between them. Germline V CDR1 and CDR2: SQVTM, ANQGSEA. The CDR3 DNA is TGCAGCGTTGTAAAGGGCCAGACAGGAGGGGAGACCCAGTACTTC. Its translation: CSVVKGQTGGETQYF.

For the CDR3, the DNA is TGTGCCAGCTCACCCCCGACCGTGTTCAATGAGCAGTTCTTC. It codes for CASSPPTVFNEQFF. The chain has TRBV18 and TRBJ2-1; the D is unclear. The CDR3 extends over 14 amino acids. Germline V gene sequence: CDR1 KGHSH, CDR2 LQKENI. V lost 3 bases and J 6 bases, leaving 12 bases between the germline ends.

This clonotype was seen a handful of times. The CDR3: CASSEGTSNQPQHF. Written as DNA, the CDR3 is TGCGCCAGCAGCGAAGGGACTAGCAATCAGCCCCAGCATTTT. The chain carries TRBV5-1 and TRBJ1-5; D might be TRBD1 (5 bases). The CDR3 loop spans 14 amino acids. Germline assignment: CDR1 SGHRS and CDR2 YFSETQ. The V gene lost 4 bases and the J gene lost 0 bases, with 8 bases spanning the gap.

In its sample, this clonotype was seen once. V gene TRBV5-1 combines with J gene TRBJ2-5; the match to TRBD2 covers 8 bases. This CDR3 spans 14 amino acids. V shed 4 bases, J shed 4 bases, and the junction held 6 bases outside the gene matches. In germline, CDR1 is SGHRS, CDR2 YFSETQ. CDR3 sequence reads: CASSKGRGGETQYF. In nucleotides, the CDR3 is TGCGCCAGCAGCAAAGGACGGGGGGGAGAGACCCAGTACTTC.

This clonotype was seen a handful of times. This chain links TRBV29-1 with TRBJ2-7; D might be TRBD2 (5 bases). The CDR3 is 14 residues long. Trimming removed 4 bases from V and 2 bases from J, with 15 bases in between. Germline V gene data show CDR1 as SQVTM and CDR2 as ANQGSEA. DNA of the CDR3: TGCAGCGTTGGAAACGGACTGCAAACCTACGAGCAGTACTTC. This translates into CSVGNGLQTYEQYF.